This passage covers 32 T cell receptor beta chains from one sample sequenced in a study of Graves' ophthalmopathy and Graves' hyperthyroidism. RNA served as the template for amplifying TCR beta CDR3 regions. HTBI primers served in a first-round RT-PCR, which a second-round multiplex PCR followed. From the multiplex PCR reads, TCRdb called clonotypes with MiXCR, one entry per CDR3 protein. Seen here are 650,000 to 900,000 distinct CDR3 sequences, roughly 40% observed once, and the top ten hold about 40%. Sequencing used peripheral blood. Receptor source: an adult man with Graves' ophthalmopathy.

The chain joins TRBV9 to TRBJ1-3, with D hard to call. Germline CDR1 is SGDLS and CDR2 is YYNGEE. This CDR3 contains 16 residues. Deletions cut 4 bases from V and 0 bases from J, with 14 bases between. CDR3 loop: CASSPASTPSGNTIYF. The CDR3 nucleotides are TGTGCCAGCAGCCCAGCGTCCACCCCCTCTGGAAACACCATATATTTT.

CDR3 region: CASSYSGTGNEKLFF. The CDR3, as DNA: TGTGCCAGCAGTTACTCGGGGACAGGGAATGAAAAACTGTTTTTT. J is TRBJ1-4 and V is TRBV6-6; TRBD1 matches at 9 bases. This CDR3 comprises 15 residues. Unmatched junction bases numbered 1, after V lost 0 bases and J lost 5 bases. Looked up from germline, CDR1 is MNHNY and CDR2 is SVGAGI (reference sequence).

The rearrangement uses TRBV19 and TRBJ1-2; no clear D gene. The CDR3 is 10 amino acids. Trimming removed 10 bases at V and 6 bases at J, with 9 bases between. Germline loops: CDR1 LNHDA, CDR2 SQIVND (reference sequence). The CDR3 DNA reads TGTGCCACCTGGGGAGATGGCTACACCTTC. Translation gives CATWGDGYTF.

The CDR3 region is CASSFIADRDNQPQHF. The CDR3 bases are TGTGCCAGCAGCTTTATAGCGGACAGGGACAATCAGCCCCAGCATTTT. The rearrangement links TRBV7-2 to TRBJ1-5; TRBD1 matches at 8 bases. The CDR3 has 16 residues. Germline CDR1 SGHTA, CDR2 FQGNSA. V lost 3 bases, J lost 3 bases, and 7 bases stayed unmatched.

This clonotype was counted many times. CDR3 DNA sequence: TGCGCCAGCAGATTTGGAATGAACACTGAAGCTTTCTTT. As protein: CASRFGMNTEAFF. The chain combines TRBV10-1 with TRBJ1-1; D remains ambiguous. The germline CDR1 and CDR2 sequences are WNHNN and SYGVQD (reference sequence). Trimming took 6 bases from V and 0 from J, leaving 8 bases between them. This CDR3 spans 13 amino acids.

A note on this clonotype: Being one base from a much bigger clone, this may be a read error. The chain uses TRBV7-9 and TRBJ1-3; D unclear. CDR1 is SEHNR, CDR2 FQNEAQ, per germline (reference sequence). The length of the CDR3 is 15 residues. CDR3 DNA: TGTGCCAGCAGCTTAGCGTCCGGTTCTGGAAACACCGTATATTTT. It translates to CASSLASGSGNTVYF.

The chain couples TRBV7-9 to TRBJ1-5, with TRBD1 as a possible D gene (5 bases). Germline CDR1 and CDR2: SEHNR and FQNEAQ (reference sequence). The V gene lost 3 bases and the J gene lost 5 bases, with 5 bases spanning the gap. This CDR3 spans 12 amino acids. The CDR3, as DNA: TGTGCCAGCAGCTTCAGGGATCAGCCCCAGCATTTT. It translates to CASSFRDQPQHF.

The chain uses TRBV12-3 or TRBV12-4 and TRBJ2-5, with unresolved D. The CDR3 has 15 amino acids. V lost 3 bases, J lost 2 bases, and 13 bases lay in between. The CDR3 DNA reads as TGTGCCAGCAGTTTTTTTCAACCCTCGCAAGAGACCCAGTACTTC. This gives the protein CASSFFQPSQETQYF.

This clonotype showed up many times. The junction shows a germline mismatch at one end, possibly a read error. The CDR3 reads CASREDGDYGYTF. The CDR3 nucleotides are TGTGCCAGCAGAGAAGACGGAGACTATGGCTACACCTTC. This chain uses TRBV2 with TRBJ1-2; D not certain. CDR3 length equals 13 residues. Germline V gives CDR1 SNHLY, CDR2 FYNNEI.

This clonotype was seen at least ten times. The rearrangement joins TRBV6-5 to TRBJ1-6, with a tentative D call TRBD1 (6 bases). The V gene lost 4 bases and the J gene lost 7 bases, with 8 bases spanning the gap. The germline V gene has CDR1 MNHEY and CDR2 SVGAGI. The CDR3 sequence is 13 residues long. The CDR3 region has the DNA TGTGCCAGCAGTTCTACAGGGAATTCACCCCTCCACTTT. Translating it yields CASSSTGNSPLHF.

This clonotype was seen a handful of times. The V and J genes are TRBV12-3 or TRBV12-4 and TRBJ1-1, with D uncertain. V was pared by 3 bases and J by 8 bases, with 7 bases between. There are 11 residues in the CDR3. The CDR3 loop reads CASSFSSEAFF. The CDR3 DNA is TGTGCCAGCAGTTTTAGCAGCGAAGCTTTCTTT.

CDR3 protein: CAIRRGLYGYTF. CDR3 bases: TGTGCCATCAGACGGGGCCTCTATGGCTACACCTTC. The chain joins TRBV2 to TRBJ1-2; a weak D match, TRBD1 (5 bases). The CDR3 is 12 residues long. CDR1 is SNHLY, CDR2 FYNNEI, per germline. The germline V and J ends were trimmed by 10 bases and 4 bases, with 13 bases remaining between them.

This clonotype came up many times. The chain has TRBV7-6 and TRBJ2-6, with TRBD1 identical over 9 bases. The CDR3 extends over 17 amino acids. The trim removed 3 bases at V and 1 base at J, leaving 4 bases unmatched. Germline V lookup: CDR1 SGHVS, CDR2 FNYEAQ. This chain's CDR3 is CASSLTGGPSGANVLTF. Written as DNA, the CDR3 is TGTGCCAGCAGCTTGACAGGGGGTCCTTCTGGGGCCAACGTCCTGACTTTC.

Worth noting for this clonotype: At one boundary the junction diverges from the germline segment, which might be a read error. This chain links TRBV24-1 with TRBJ1-5; D remains unclear. The germline V gene encodes CDR1 KGHDR and CDR2 SFDVKD. The CDR3 is 13 residues long. Written as DNA, the CDR3 is TGTGCCAGCAGCCCGGGGAGCAATCAGCGCCAGCATTTT. This sequence encodes CASSPGSNQRQHF.

This rearrangement joins TRBV10-3 to TRBJ2-5; D may be TRBD1 (5 bases). The CDR3 is 15 residues long. Germline V gene sequence: CDR1 ENHRY, CDR2 SYGVKD. V dropped 4 bases and J dropped 7 bases, with 19 bases sitting between them. The CDR3 DNA follows: TGTGCCATCAGTGCCCAGGCGGCAGGGTCGTGGACCCAGTACTTC. This gives the protein CAISAQAAGSWTQYF.

The chain uses TRBV5-8 and TRBJ1-2; D is perhaps TRBD1 (6 bases). Trimming pared 0 bases from V and 0 bases from J, leaving 12 bases between. This CDR3 is built from 16 residues. Germline V gives CDR1 SGHTS, CDR2 YDEGEE. CDR3 in amino acids: CASSLGYREPNYGYTF. In nucleotides, the CDR3 is TGTGCCAGCAGCTTGGGTTACAGGGAACCTAACTATGGCTACACCTTC.

At least ten counts were recorded for this clonotype. The chain employs TRBV10-2 and TRBJ1-5, with TRBD1 matching over 12 bases. Germline V CDR1 and CDR2: WSHSY, SAAADI. This CDR3 is built from 16 residues. The trim removed 6 bases at V and 1 base at J, leaving 4 bases unmatched. Here the CDR3 reads CASRPGTGGSNQPQHF. As DNA, the CDR3 is TGCGCCAGCAGACCCGGGACAGGGGGCAGCAATCAGCCCCAGCATTTT.

The CDR3 here is CASSHARAYEQYF. The CDR3 region has the DNA TGTGCCAGCAGCCATGCCAGAGCCTACGAGCAGTACTTC. V gene TRBV7-8 combines with J gene TRBJ2-7; D is unclear. Germline V lookup: CDR1 SGHVS, CDR2 FQNEAQ. The V and J ends lost 5 bases and 2 bases respectively, with 10 bases between them. This CDR3 has 13 residues. Looking up the rest from reference TRBV7-8 and TRBJ2-7 gives the full variable domain: GAGVSQSPRYKVAKRGQDVALRCDPISGHVSLFWYQQALGQGPEFLTYFQNEAQLDKSGLPSDRFFAERPEGSVSTLKIQRTQQEDSAVYLCASSHARAYEQYFGPGTRLTVT.

This clonotype was counted a single time. The CDR3 end shows no conserved phenylalanine or tryptophan, and so a read error is likely. The chain uses TRBV7-2 and TRBJ2-7, with D tentatively TRBD2 (6 bases). The CDR3 runs 13 residues. Germline CDR1 reads SGHTA; CDR2 reads FQGNSA. V was clipped by 5 bases and J by 1 base, with 9 bases between them. In DNA, the CDR3 is TGTGCCAGCAGCCCAGGGAGGTCCTACGAGCAGTACCTC. Its protein product is CASSPGRSYEQYL.

This clonotype has more than one count but fewer than ten. This sequence joins TRBV20-1 and TRBJ1-2; TRBD1 matches at 8 bases. V lost 3 bases to trimming and J lost 0 bases; unmatched junction nucleotides: 3. The CDR3 consists of 14 residues. Germline loops: CDR1 DFQATT, CDR2 SNEGSKA (reference sequence). CDR3 loop: CSAREDRANYGYTF. CDR3 DNA: TGCAGTGCTAGGGAGGACAGGGCTAACTATGGCTACACCTTC.

The table lists this clonotype with a few counts. The chain couples TRBV20-1 to TRBJ2-7; 10 bases fit TRBD2. In germline, CDR1 is DFQATT, CDR2 SNEGSKA (reference sequence). This CDR3 is 13 amino acids long. J gave up 6 bases and V 5 bases, and 7 bases lay outside the gene matches. The CDR3 is CSARAGGPPEQYF. In nucleotides, the CDR3 is TGCAGTGCTCGAGCGGGAGGGCCCCCCGAGCAGTACTTC.

V gene TRBV6-1 combines with J gene TRBJ1-1; D unresolved. In germline, CDR1 is MNHNS, CDR2 SASEGT. V was clipped by 1 base and J by 0 bases, with 6 bases between them. CDR3 length: 14 residues. The CDR3 nucleotides are TGTGCCAGCAGTGAAGGCCGTTTGAACACTGAAGCTTTCTTT. Amino acid sequence: CASSEGRLNTEAFF.

In DNA, the CDR3 is TGTGCCAGCAGCCGACCGGAGGGGAATTCACCCCTCCACTTT. Its protein is CASSRPEGNSPLHF. The chain uses TRBV5-6 and TRBJ1-6, with TRBD1 as a possible D gene (5 bases). V gave up 4 bases and J gave up 7 bases, with 12 bases separating them. The germline V gene has CDR1 SGHDT and CDR2 YYEEEE. This CDR3 region has 14 residues.

This clonotype has just a few counts. The CDR3 region has the DNA TGTGCCAGCAGTTACCGCAACAGGGTTCCAGACTATGGCTACACCTTC. Translating it yields CASSYRNRVPDYGYTF. This chain uses TRBV6-2 or TRBV6-3 with TRBJ1-2; possible D gene TRBD1, 6 bases. This CDR3 region has 16 residues. Trimming shortened V by 2 bases and J by 3 bases, and 16 bases separated the two germline ends. Looked up from germline, CDR1 is MNHEY and CDR2 is SVGEGT.

This clonotype was counted ten times or more. The V gene is TRBV15, the J gene TRBJ1-6; 9 nucleotides align to TRBD1. The CDR3 extends over 15 amino acids. V was pared by 4 bases and J by 9 bases, with 7 bases of the junction left unmatched. CDR1 and CDR2 from the germline V gene are LNHNV and YYDKDF (reference sequence). The CDR3 loop reads CATSIVRQGGSPLHF. In DNA form, the CDR3 reads TGTGCCACCAGCATTGTTAGACAGGGGGGTTCACCCCTCCACTTT.

This clonotype was detected only a few times. The V and J genes are TRBV5-1 and TRBJ1-4; 11 bases agree with TRBD1. This CDR3 spans 17 amino acids. The germline V gene encodes CDR1 SGHRS and CDR2 YFSETQ. The V gene end was trimmed by 4 bases and the J gene end by 0 bases; junction bases not matched to a gene: 5. The CDR3 here is CASSTGQGGATNEKLFF. The CDR3 nucleotides read TGCGCCAGCAGCACGGGACAGGGGGGCGCAACTAATGAAAAACTGTTTTTT.

The chain has TRBV6-4 and TRBJ1-6; D gene unclear. Trimming pared 6 bases from V and 14 bases from J, leaving 14 bases between. CDR3 length equals 12 residues. CDR1 and CDR2 from the germline V gene are MRHNA and SNTAGT. CDR3 in amino acids: CASRKSGFTLHF. CDR3 bases: TGTGCCAGCAGGAAATCGGGCTTCACCCTCCACTTT.

Ten or more counts support this clonotype. In DNA, the CDR3 is TGCAGCGGACGGGCGTCCAGGGAGCAGTACTTC. It translates to CSGRASREQYF. The J gene is TRBJ2-7, the V gene TRBV29-1; D is ambiguous. The V gene lost 7 bases and the J gene lost 7 bases, with 14 bases spanning the gap. CDR1 is SQVTM, CDR2 ANQGSEA, per germline. The CDR3 has 11 amino acids.

The chain combines TRBV5-1 with TRBJ1-3, with TRBD1 matching over 10 bases. This CDR3 comprises 15 residues. The germline V gene encodes CDR1 SGHRS and CDR2 YFSETQ. Trimming at V came to 4 bases and at J to 4 bases, leaving 5 bases not matched to a gene. CDR3 region: CASSIATGGGNTIYF. DNA of the CDR3: TGCGCCAGCAGCATCGCGACAGGGGGCGGAAACACCATATATTTT.

V gene TRBV6-5 combines with J gene TRBJ1-2; D may be TRBD1 (5 bases). The CDR3 totals 14 residues. The germline V gene has CDR1 MNHEY and CDR2 SVGAGI. V lost 6 bases and J lost 3, with 14 bases in between. The CDR3: CASSPRDGYYGYTF. In DNA, the CDR3 is TGTGCCAGCAGCCCGCGGGACGGGTACTATGGCTACACCTTC.

The genes are TRBV7-9 and TRBJ2-2; a weak D match, TRBD2 (6 bases). The CDR3 extends over 15 amino acids. Deletions cut 5 bases from V and 4 bases from J, with 14 bases between. The germline gives CDR1 SEHNR, CDR2 FQNEAQ (reference sequence). CDR3 nucleotides: TGTGCCAGCAGCAACCGGGACTCGAGCACCGGGGAGCTGTTTTTT. It specifies CASSNRDSSTGELFF.

The chain employs TRBV25-1 and TRBJ2-5; 10 bases align to TRBD2. Trimming removed 2 bases from V and 5 bases from J; junction bases left unmatched: 5. CDR3 length: 15 amino acids. Germline values: CDR1 MGHDK, CDR2 SYGVNS. CDR3 in amino acids: CASSETSGTSETQYF. The DNA of the CDR3 is TGTGCCAGCAGTGAAACTAGCGGGACTTCTGAGACCCAGTACTTC.